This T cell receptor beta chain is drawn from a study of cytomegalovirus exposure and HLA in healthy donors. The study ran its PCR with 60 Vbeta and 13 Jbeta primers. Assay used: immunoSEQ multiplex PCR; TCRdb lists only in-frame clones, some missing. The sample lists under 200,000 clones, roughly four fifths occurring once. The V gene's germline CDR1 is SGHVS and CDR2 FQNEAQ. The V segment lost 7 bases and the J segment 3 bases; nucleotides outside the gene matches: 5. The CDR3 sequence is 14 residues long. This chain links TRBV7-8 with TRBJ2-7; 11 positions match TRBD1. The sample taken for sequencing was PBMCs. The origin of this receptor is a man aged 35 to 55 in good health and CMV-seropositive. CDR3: CASNSGTGGYEQYF. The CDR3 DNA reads TGTGCCAGCAACAGCGGGACAGGGGGCTACGAGCAGTACTTC.